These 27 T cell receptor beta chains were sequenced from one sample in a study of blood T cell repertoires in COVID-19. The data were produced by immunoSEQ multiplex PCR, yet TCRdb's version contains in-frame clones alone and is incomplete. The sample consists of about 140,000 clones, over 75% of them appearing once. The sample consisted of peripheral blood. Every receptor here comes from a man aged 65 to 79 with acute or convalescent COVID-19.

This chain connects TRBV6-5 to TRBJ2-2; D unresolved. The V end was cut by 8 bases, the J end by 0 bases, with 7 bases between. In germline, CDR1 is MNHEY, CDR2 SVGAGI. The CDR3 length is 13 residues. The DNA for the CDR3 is TGTGCCAGCGTGGCAACGAACACCGGGGAGCTGTTTTTT. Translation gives CASVATNTGELFF.

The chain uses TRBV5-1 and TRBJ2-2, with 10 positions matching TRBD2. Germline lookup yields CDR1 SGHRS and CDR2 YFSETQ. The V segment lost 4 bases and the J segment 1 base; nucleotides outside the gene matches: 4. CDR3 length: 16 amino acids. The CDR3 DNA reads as TGCGCCAGCAGCGGACTAGCGGCCTTGAACACCGGGGAGCTGTTTTTT. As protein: CASSGLAALNTGELFF.

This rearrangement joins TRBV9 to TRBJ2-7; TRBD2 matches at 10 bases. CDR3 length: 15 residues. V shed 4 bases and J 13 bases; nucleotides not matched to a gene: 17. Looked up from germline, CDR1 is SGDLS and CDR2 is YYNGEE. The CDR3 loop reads CASSPDGTSANEGYF. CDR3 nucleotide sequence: TGTGCCAGCAGCCCGGACGGGACTAGCGCTAATGAGGGTTACTTC.

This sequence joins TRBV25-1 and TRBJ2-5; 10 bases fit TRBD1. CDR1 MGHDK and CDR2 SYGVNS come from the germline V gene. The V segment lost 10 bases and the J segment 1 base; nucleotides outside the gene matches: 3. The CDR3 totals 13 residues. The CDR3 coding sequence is TGTGCCACCCGACAGGGGGCCCAAGAGACCCAGTACTTC. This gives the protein CATRQGAQETQYF.

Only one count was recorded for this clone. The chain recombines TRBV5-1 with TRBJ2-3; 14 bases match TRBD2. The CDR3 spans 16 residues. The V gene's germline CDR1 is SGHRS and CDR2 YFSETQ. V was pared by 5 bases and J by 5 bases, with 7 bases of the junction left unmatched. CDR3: CASRTGTSGGQDTQYF. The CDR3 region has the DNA TGCGCCAGCAGGACTGGGACTAGCGGGGGTCAAGATACGCAGTATTTT.

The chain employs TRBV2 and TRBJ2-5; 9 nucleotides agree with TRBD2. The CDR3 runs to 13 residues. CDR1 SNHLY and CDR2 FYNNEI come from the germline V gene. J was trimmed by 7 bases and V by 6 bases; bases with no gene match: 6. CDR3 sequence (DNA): TGTGCCAGCAGGGTAGCGGGGGCGGGGACCCAGTACTTC. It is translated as CASRVAGAGTQYF.

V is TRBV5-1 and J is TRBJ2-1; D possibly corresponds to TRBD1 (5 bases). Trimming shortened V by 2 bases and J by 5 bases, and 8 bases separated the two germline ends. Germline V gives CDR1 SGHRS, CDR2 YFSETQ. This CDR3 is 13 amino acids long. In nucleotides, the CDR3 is TGCGCCAGCAGCTTACAGGTAAACAATGAGCAGTTCTTC. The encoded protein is CASSLQVNNEQFF.

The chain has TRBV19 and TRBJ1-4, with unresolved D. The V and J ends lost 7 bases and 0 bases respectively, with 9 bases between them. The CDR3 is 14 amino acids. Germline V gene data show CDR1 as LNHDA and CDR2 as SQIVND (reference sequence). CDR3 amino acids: CASKRDPTNEKLFF. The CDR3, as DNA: TGTGCCAGTAAGAGGGATCCAACTAATGAAAAACTGTTTTTT.

The CDR3 region is CASSAIGQGNEKLFF. DNA for the CDR3: TGTGCCAGCAGCGCGATCGGACAGGGTAATGAAAAACTGTTTTTT. V and J are TRBV9 and TRBJ1-4; 8 bases are shared with TRBD1. Germline-derived CDR1 and CDR2 are SGDLS and YYNGEE. This CDR3 contains 15 residues. Germline trimming cut 3 bases from V and 4 bases from J; bases unmatched to any gene: 5.

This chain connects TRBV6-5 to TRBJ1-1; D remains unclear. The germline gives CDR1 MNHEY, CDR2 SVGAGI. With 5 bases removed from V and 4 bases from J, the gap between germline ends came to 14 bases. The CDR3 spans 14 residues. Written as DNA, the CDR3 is TGTGCCAGCAGTCTCTCTCAAGGAGTCACTGAAGCTTTCTTT. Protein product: CASSLSQGVTEAFF.

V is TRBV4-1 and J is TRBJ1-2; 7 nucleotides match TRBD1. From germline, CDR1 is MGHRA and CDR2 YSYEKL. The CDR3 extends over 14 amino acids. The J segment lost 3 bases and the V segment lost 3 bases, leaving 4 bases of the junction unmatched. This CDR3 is CASSQTGTDYGYTF. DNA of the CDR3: TGCGCCAGCAGCCAGACCGGGACAGACTATGGCTACACCTTC.

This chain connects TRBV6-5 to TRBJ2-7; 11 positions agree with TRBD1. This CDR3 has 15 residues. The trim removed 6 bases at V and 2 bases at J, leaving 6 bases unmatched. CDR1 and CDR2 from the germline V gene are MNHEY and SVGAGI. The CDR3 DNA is TGTGCCAGCAGGACCGGGACAGGGGGTGCCTACGAGCAGTACTTC. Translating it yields CASRTGTGGAYEQYF.

The CDR3 reads CATSDPGQTPDTQYF. The DNA for the CDR3 is TGTGCCACCAGTGACCCGGGACAGACCCCAGATACGCAGTATTTT. V and J are TRBV24-1 and TRBJ2-3; 7 nucleotides line up with TRBD1. There are 15 residues in the CDR3. J gave up 4 bases and V 4 bases, and 7 bases lay outside the gene matches. CDR1 is KGHDR, CDR2 SFDVKD, per germline.

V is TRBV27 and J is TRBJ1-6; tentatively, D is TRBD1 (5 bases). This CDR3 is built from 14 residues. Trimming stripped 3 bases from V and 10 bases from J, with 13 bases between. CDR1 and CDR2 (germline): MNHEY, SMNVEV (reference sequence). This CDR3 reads CASSFNVQGSPLHF. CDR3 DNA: TGTGCCAGCAGTTTTAATGTTCAGGGATCACCCCTCCACTTT.

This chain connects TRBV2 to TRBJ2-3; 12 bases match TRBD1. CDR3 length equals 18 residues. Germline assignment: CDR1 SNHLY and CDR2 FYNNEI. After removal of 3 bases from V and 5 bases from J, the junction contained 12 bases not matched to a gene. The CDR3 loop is CASSDPGWDRGLKDTQYF. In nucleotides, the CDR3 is TGTGCCAGCAGTGACCCGGGATGGGACAGGGGGCTTAAAGATACGCAGTATTTT.

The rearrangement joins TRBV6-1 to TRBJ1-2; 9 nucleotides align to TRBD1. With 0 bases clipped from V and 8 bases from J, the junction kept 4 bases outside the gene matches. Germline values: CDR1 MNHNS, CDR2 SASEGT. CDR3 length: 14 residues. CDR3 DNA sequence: TGTGCCAGCAGTGAAGCCTACAGGGGGCGAGGCTACACCTTC. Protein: CASSEAYRGRGYTF.

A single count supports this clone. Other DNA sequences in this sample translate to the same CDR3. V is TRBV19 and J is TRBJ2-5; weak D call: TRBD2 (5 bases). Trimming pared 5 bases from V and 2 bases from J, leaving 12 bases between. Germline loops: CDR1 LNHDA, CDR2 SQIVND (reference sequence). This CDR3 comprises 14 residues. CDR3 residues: CASSVSGVQETQYF. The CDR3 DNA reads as TGTGCCAGTAGTGTCTCCGGGGTACAAGAGACCCAGTACTTC.

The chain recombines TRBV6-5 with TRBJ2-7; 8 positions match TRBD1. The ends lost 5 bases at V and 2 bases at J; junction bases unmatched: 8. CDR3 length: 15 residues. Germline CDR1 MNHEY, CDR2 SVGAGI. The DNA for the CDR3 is TGTGCCAGCAGTCCAAGGGCGGACAGGGCCTACGAGCAGTACTTC. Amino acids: CASSPRADRAYEQYF.

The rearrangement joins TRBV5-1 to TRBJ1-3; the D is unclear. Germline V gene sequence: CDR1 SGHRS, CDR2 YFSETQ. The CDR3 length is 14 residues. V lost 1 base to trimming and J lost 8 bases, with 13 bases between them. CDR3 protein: CASSLSWREDTIYF. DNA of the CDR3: TGCGCCAGCAGCTTGTCCTGGAGGGAGGACACCATATATTTT.

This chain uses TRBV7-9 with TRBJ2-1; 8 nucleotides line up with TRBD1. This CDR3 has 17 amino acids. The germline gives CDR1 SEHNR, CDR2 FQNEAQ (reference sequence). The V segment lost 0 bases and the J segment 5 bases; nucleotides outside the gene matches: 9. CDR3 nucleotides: TGTGCCAGCAGCTTAGCGGCAGGGGGCAGGTCAAACAATGAGCAGTTCTTC. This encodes CASSLAAGGRSNNEQFF.

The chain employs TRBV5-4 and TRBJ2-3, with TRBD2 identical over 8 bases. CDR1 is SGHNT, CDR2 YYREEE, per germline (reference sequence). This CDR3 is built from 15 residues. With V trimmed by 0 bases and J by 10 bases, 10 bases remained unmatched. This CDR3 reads CASSLGGLGKTSQYF. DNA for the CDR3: TGTGCCAGCAGCTTGGGGGGACTAGGTAAAACGTCGCAGTATTTT. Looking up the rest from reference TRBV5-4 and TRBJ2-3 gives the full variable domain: ETGVTQSPTHLIKTRGQQVTLRCSSQSGHNTVSWYQQALGQGPQFIFQYYREEENGRGNFPPRFSGLQFPNYSSELNVNALELDDSALYLCASSLGGLGKTSQYFGPGTRLTVL.

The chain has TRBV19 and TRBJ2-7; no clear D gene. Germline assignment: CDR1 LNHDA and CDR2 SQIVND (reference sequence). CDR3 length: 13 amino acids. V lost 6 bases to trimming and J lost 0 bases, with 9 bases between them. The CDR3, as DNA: TGTGCCAGTAGCATGGCCAGCTCCTACGAGCAGTACTTC. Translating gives CASSMASSYEQYF. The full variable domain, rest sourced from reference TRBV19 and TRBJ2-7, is DGGITQSPKYLFRKEGQNVTLSCEQNLNHDAMYWYRQDPGQGLRLIYYSQIVNDFQKGDIAEGYSVSREKKESFPLTVTSAQKNPTAFYLCASSMASSYEQYFGPGTRLTVT.

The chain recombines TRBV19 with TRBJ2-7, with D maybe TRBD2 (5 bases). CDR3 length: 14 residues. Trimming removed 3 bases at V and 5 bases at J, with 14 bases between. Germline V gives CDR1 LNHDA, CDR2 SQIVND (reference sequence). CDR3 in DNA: TGTGCCAGTAGTATGGGGAGCCGGACCCACGAGCAGTACTTC. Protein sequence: CASSMGSRTHEQYF. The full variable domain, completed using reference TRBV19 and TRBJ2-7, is DGGITQSPKYLFRKEGQNVTLSCEQNLNHDAMYWYRQDPGQGLRLIYYSQIVNDFQKGDIAEGYSVSREKKESFPLTVTSAQKNPTAFYLCASSMGSRTHEQYFGPGTRLTVT.

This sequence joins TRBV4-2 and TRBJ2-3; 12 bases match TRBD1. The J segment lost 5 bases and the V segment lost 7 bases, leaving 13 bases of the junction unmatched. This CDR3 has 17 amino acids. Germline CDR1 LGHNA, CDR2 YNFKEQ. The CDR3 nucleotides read TGTGCCAGCAAGTTTACTCTCGGGACAGGGGGCAGAGATACGCAGTATTTT. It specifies CASKFTLGTGGRDTQYF.

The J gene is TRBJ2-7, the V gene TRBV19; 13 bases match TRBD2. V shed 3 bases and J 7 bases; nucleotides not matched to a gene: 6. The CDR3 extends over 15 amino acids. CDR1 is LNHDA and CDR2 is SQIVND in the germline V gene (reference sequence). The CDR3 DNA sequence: TGTGCCAGTAGTATTCGACTAGCGGGAGGCAGGGAGCAGTACTTC. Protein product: CASSIRLAGGREQYF.

Here the CDR3 reads CASSFQGGATRQGLKFSYEQYF. Here the CDR3 DNA reads TGTGCCAGCAGTTTCCAGGGGGGAGCCACCAGACAGGGGCTTAAGTTCTCCTACGAGCAGTACTTC. The chain links TRBV28 to TRBJ2-7, with TRBD1 identical over 8 bases. J gave up 0 bases and V 3 bases, and 25 bases lay outside the gene matches. This CDR3 comprises 22 residues. The germline V gene encodes CDR1 MDHEN and CDR2 SYDVKM. The whole variable domain, remainder taken from reference TRBV28 and TRBJ2-7, is DVKVTQSSRYLVKRTGEKVFLECVQDMDHENMFWYRQDPGLGLRLIYFSYDVKMKEKGDIPEGYSVSREKKERFSLILESASTNQTSMYLCASSFQGGATRQGLKFSYEQYFGPGTRLTVT.

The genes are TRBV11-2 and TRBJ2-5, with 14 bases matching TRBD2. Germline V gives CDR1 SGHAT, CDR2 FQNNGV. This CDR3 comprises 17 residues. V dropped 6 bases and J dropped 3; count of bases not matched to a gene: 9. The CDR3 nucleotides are TGTGCCAGCAGTTTATTCGGACTAGCGGGAGGAAAAGAGACCCAGTACTTC. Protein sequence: CASSLFGLAGGKETQYF.